This TCR beta chain was found in a study of CD8 T cells in Susac syndrome. Random hexamers were used to reverse transcribe 0.5 to 1 ug of RNA. MiXCR was run by TCRdb on the immunoSEQ multiplex PCR reads, yielding one entry per CDR3 protein. The sample records 150,000 to 200,000 distinct CDR3 sequences, 94% being singletons. Trimming left V 7 bases short and J 3 bases short, with 12 bases between. CDR3 length: 13 amino acids. Germline loops: CDR1 SEHNR, CDR2 FQNEAQ (reference sequence). The genes are TRBV7-9 and TRBJ1-2; D is possibly TRBD1 (5 bases). Sequencing used CD4+ T cells from PBMCs. The TCR comes from a human donor with Susac syndrome. CDR3 sequence: CASTIDSYYGYTF. The CDR3 bases are TGTGCCAGCACCATCGACAGCTACTATGGCTACACCTTC.